This TCR beta chain was recovered during a study of blood T cell repertoires in COVID-19 (TCRdb year 2020). Background for the entire study: Samples from collaborators originated in the United States, Italy and Spain and spanned both the acute and convalescent phases of COVID-19. The repertoires were released in a freely available public database intended as a resource for research on the immune response to SARS-CoV-2. The prospective study material was composed of cDNA or gDNA derived from T cells, B-cell-depleted T cells, or PBMCs. Nearly every sample came with metadata listing a de-identified subject ID, COVID-19 status, age in years and sex. HLA class I and class II types, where available, came from metadata supplied by the sample provider rather than from assay-based typing. The dataset comprised deeply sampled blood TCRbeta repertoires from subjects exposed to, actively infected with, or recovered from COVID-19. Samples were obtained from the ongoing ImmuneRACE study (first 160 participants) and from over 1,000 subjects provided by 6 global collaborators. Broader findings and caveats from the paper: The amount of clinical and demographic metadata varied by source and participant and was provided uncurated.

TCRbeta CDR3 regions were amplified from genomic DNA using the immunoSEQ Assay, a bias-controlled multiplex PCR. The paper's data handling went like this. Within the assay, amplification of reference gene primers was used to estimate how many nucleated cells each sample contained. To quantify the absolute abundance of each unique TCRbeta CDR3 rearrangement, sequence reads were collapsed and filtered. For each sample, productive Simpson clonality was calculated as the square root of Simpson's diversity index over productive rearrangements. Sourced from immuneACCESS, this table was stored by TCRdb with only in-frame sequences that have V and J called. A share of the clones is absent; for the studies checked, an unresolved V gene accounts for under half, and the remainder has no known explanation. V and J calls and clone size are those listed in that table; D and trimming were worked out from the DNA. The sample table contains 280,000 or so clones; only one count was recorded for nearly 90% of them. The ten largest account for less than 10% of the sample.

Collaborating institutions collected whole blood in K2EDTA tubes following their own protocols. For TCRbeta analysis, collaborators shipped samples as frozen whole blood, isolated PBMCs, or DNA extracted from either of those sample types. CDR1 SGHDT and CDR2 YYEEEE are derived from the germline V gene. Trimming removed 0 bases from V and 2 bases from J, leaving 6 bases between the germline ends. The CDR3 runs 13 residues from the cysteine to the phenylalanine. The CDR3 DNA has 39 bases and is translated from base 1. This clone has just one count. This clone's antigen is unknown. It has no much larger one-base neighbor in the sample; base qualities were not kept.

Sequenced: peripheral blood. This TCR derives from a man aged 18 to 35 with active or convalescent COVID-19. The chain uses TRBV5-6 and TRBJ2-7, with a weak D call of TRBD2 (5 bases match). Here the CDR3 is given as CASSLAGTYEQYF. At the DNA level, the sequence is TGTGCCAGCAGCTTGGCCGGGACCTACGAGCAGTACTTC.